This T cell receptor beta chain was sequenced in a study of blood T cell repertoires in COVID-19. V lost 6 bases to trimming and J lost 4 bases; unmatched junction nucleotides: 9. This CDR3 has 15 residues. Germline values: CDR1 MNHEY, CDR2 SVGAGI. Here immunoSEQ multiplex PCR was the method, and the copy in TCRdb shows in-frame clones only, minus some. The table shows under 150,000 clones, with approximately 86% occurring only once. The specimen was peripheral blood. The origin of this receptor is a woman between 45 and 65 years old who had recovered from COVID-19. The rearrangement uses TRBV6-5 and TRBJ2-1, with 7 bases lining up with TRBD2. The CDR3: CASRTPSGLYNEQFF. Here the CDR3 DNA reads TGTGCCAGCAGAACACCTAGCGGTCTATACAATGAGCAGTTCTTC.